The source of this T cell receptor (beta chain) is a study of blood T cells in healthy people across ages (dated by TCRdb to between 2014 and 2016). Notes on the research overall: In model experiments, roughly one uniquely barcoded TCR beta cDNA molecule per two T cells was captured by template switching. For two donors (one aged 18 to 30 and one aged 80 or older), the study analyzed two additional independent replicas of 1 million unique cDNA reads from the same blood draw. The donors were divided into four age groups: young (average about 15 years), middle-aged (approximately 39), aged (under 70) and long-lived (82). To avoid experimental bias, donors of different ages were randomly spread across the sequencing lanes. To track age-related changes in TCR beta repertoire diversity, the study relied on deep sequencing normalized with unique cDNA molecular identifiers.

The donors were 40 or so Caucasian individuals from Russia, aged roughly 6 to 100 years, who were systemically healthy. Around 10 milliliters of peripheral blood were drawn from each donor into EDTA-treated Vacutainer tubes. Ficoll-Paque density-gradient centrifugation was used to isolate PBMCs, with at least 6.5 million per sample. Trizol reagent was used to extract total RNA from PBMCs, with at least 6 micrograms per sample. For every donor, an aliquot of PBMCs went through flow cytometry to measure the percentages of naive CD45RAhigh/CD27high T cells. In the germline V gene (reference sequence), CDR1 corresponds to SEHNR and CDR2 to FQNEAQ. Deletion took 6 bases off V and 6 bases off J, with a span of 9 bases between the germline ends. Its CDR3 holds 12 amino acids, cysteine through phenylalanine. Left in the record is the CDR3 DNA by itself, 36 bases read in frame from the first base. The paper's findings and limits, for the study overall: A strong correlation was found between observed TCR beta diversity and the percentage of naive T cells measured by flow cytometry. As age increased, observed TCR beta diversity per million T cells dropped in a roughly linear way, and a significant reduction was already evident by age approximately 40. Estimates of total diversity based on one million sequenced T cells were regarded as lower bounds and as underestimates. Conclusive comparison of naive and antigen-experienced compartments was prevented by the profiling of bulk unsorted PBMCs. Compared with the aged group, the long-lived group had more naive CD4+ T cells, fewer expanded clones and increased TCR diversity, a pattern suggesting age selection. Because donor CMV infection status was unknown, age-related changes in expanded clonotypes were potentially confounded.

The sample holds a few counts of this clonotype. The antigen it recognizes is unknown. No much larger clone is present one base from it, and per-base qualities are unavailable. The library relied on 5' RACE. The instrument was an Illumina HiSeq 2500. A second roughly 7 to 12 cycle PCR used a sample-barcoded 5' primer and a J-beta primer mix. A template-switch 5' adaptor carrying 12 random nucleotides introduced a unique molecular identifier onto each TCR beta cDNA molecule. Each sample yielded at least 2.5 million CDR3-containing paired-end reads. First-strand cDNA was synthesized from all RNA with the Mint cDNA synthesis kit, primed by a TRBC-specific oligonucleotide. After uracil-DNA glycosylase treatment, a first 18-cycle PCR used universal primers M1SS and BC2_uni_R on all cDNA. The authors' pipeline ran thus. For normalization, 1 million high-quality reads were randomly selected from each sample, with every read carrying a distinct molecular identifier. Instead of being binned into consensus sequences, reads with shared molecular identifiers were discarded. MiTCR, with a Q25 quality threshold and the strictest error-elimination algorithm, was used for CDR3 identification, clonotype clustering and error correction. A nonparametric unseen species model with Euler transformation was used to estimate lower-bound total TCR beta diversity. TCRdb reprocessing: public reads trimmed at Q25 with fastp, clones called with MiXCR, in-frame beta chains kept. Rows with one shared CDR3 protein collapse into an entry with the most common genes and DNA. The V and J calls here are based on TCRdb, not the publication. The sample records some 1,500,000 distinct CDR3 sequences, approximately 43% of which are singletons. Around 4% of the sample comes from the top ten.

The chain is made from TRBV7-9 and TRBJ2-4; no D gene can be assigned with confidence. The receptor was derived from a woman younger than 35 in good health. Sequenced: blood. The DNA is TGTGCCAGCAGTTCTAGTGGAAACATTCAGTACTTC. Its product reads: CASSSSGNIQYF.